This note documents a single T cell receptor (beta chain) sequence. No cognate antigen has been identified for it. No quality values exist for individual bases; no much larger clone is one base distant. The reads were generated on an Illumina HiSeq 2500. TCR beta libraries were prepared by quantitative 5'-RACE with molecular barcodes. In the authors' own workflow: To identify disease-linked TCR variants, a new computational method was used, one built on a probabilistic model of VDJ rearrangement. TCRdb reprocessing: public reads trimmed at Q25 with fastp, clones called with MiXCR, in-frame beta chains kept. For every CDR3 protein sequence, its rows merge into one entry that carries the most common genes and DNA. Here the V and J calls rest on TCRdb's processing, not on the authors' analysis. The sample contains 350,000 or so distinct CDR3 sequences, approximately 10% of them found a single time. The leading ten clones occupy roughly 9.1% of the sample.

The data belong to a study of CD8 T cells in ankylosing spondylitis (dated by TCRdb to about 2017). Describing the broader study: The study set out to find disease-linked TCR variants by profiling T cell receptor beta repertoires in ankylosing spondylitis patients and healthy donors. Samples of peripheral blood were taken, and for ankylosing spondylitis patients, synovial fluid was collected as well. The full study cohort comprised about 24 ankylosing spondylitis patients and about 110 healthy donors.

There are 17 amino acids in the CDR3, from cysteine to phenylalanine inclusive. The read is trimmed to its CDR3 DNA, 51 bases read in frame from base 1. V loses 3 bases of germline sequence and J loses 4 bases, and the interval between the two ends is 18 bases. From the germline V gene, CDR1 is MNHNS and CDR2 is SASEGT. Findings and caveats that apply to the study as a whole: According to the report, matched synovial fluid samples from ankylosing spondylitis patients were significantly enriched for the disease-linked clones. Blood from ankylosing spondylitis patients appeared to be characterized by a TCR beta motif composed of about eight highly homologous amino acid variants. A CD8+ phenotype was shown by the disease-linked clones, which were found at relatively low frequencies in peripheral blood. Some of the motif variants had been reported before in the synovial fluid and blood of reactive arthritis patients, a finding that suggests common disease-initiation mechanisms.

The chain is made from TRBV6-1 and TRBJ1-4, with the D gene not confidently named. Sequences were obtained from blood, either unsorted or a sorted T cell fraction (not recorded which). The clonotype was recovered from a female donor with ankylosing spondylitis or in good health (not recorded which). CDR3 protein: CASSEKGAEAFNEKLFF. The sequenced DNA is TGTGCCAGCAGTGAGAAAGGCGCTGAGGCCTTTAATGAAAAACTGTTTTTT.